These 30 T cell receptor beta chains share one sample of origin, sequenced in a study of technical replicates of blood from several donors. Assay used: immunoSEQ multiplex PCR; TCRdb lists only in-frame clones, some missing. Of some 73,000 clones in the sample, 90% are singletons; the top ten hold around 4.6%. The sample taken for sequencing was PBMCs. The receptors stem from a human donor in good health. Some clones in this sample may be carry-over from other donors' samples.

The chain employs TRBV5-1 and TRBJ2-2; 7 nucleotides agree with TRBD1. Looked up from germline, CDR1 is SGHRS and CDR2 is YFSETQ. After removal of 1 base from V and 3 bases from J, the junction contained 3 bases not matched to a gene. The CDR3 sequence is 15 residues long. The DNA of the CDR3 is TGCGCCAGCAGCTTGCAGGGGGTGGACACCGGGGAGCTGTTTTTT. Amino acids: CASSLQGVDTGELFF.

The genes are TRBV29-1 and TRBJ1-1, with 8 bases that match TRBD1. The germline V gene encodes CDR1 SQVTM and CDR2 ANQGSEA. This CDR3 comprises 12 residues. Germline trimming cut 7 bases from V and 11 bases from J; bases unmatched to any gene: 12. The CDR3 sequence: CSAGQGTGAAFF. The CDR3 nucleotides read TGCAGCGCTGGACAGGGAACTGGAGCTGCTTTCTTT.

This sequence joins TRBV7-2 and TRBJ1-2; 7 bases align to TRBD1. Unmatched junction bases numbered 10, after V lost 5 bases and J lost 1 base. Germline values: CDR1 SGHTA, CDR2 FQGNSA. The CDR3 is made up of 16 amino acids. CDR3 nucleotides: TGTGCCAGCAGCCAATTTTCAGGGGGGAGTAACTATGGCTACACCTTC. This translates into CASSQFSGGSNYGYTF.

In DNA, the CDR3 is TGTGCCAGCAGCTTATTCCCCCCCACCGGGACATATGAAAAACTGTTTTTT. Its protein product is CASSLFPPTGTYEKLFF. J is TRBJ1-4 and V is TRBV7-9, with D maybe TRBD1 (6 bases). Germline CDR1 SEHNR, CDR2 FQNEAQ (reference sequence). Trimming left V 2 bases short and J 6 bases short, with 19 bases between. The CDR3 runs 17 residues.

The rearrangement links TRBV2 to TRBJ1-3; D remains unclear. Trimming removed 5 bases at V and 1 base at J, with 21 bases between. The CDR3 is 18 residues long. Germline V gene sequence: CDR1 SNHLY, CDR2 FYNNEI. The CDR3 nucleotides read TGTGCCAGCAGTCTTTACCCCCGGACTGGCTCATCTGGAAACACCATATATTTT. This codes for CASSLYPRTGSSGNTIYF.

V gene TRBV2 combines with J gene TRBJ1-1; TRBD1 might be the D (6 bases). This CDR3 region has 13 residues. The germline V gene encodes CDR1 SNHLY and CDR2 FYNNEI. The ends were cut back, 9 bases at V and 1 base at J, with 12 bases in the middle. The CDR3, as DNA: TGTGCCAGAACAGGGTTGGGGAACACTGAAGCTTTCTTT. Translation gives CARTGLGNTEAFF.

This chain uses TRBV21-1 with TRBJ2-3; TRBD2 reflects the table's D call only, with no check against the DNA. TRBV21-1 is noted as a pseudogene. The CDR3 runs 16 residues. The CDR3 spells CASSKKPQPPTDTQYF. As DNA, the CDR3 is TGTGCCAGCAGCAAAAAGCCCCAACCTCCTACAGATACGCAGTATTTT.

Here the CDR3 reads CASSSGTGISTDTQYF. CDR3 coding DNA: TGTGCCAGCAGTTCGGGCACGGGAATTAGCACAGATACGCAGTATTTT. The rearrangement uses TRBV6-5 and TRBJ2-3; tentative D call: TRBD2 (5 bases). The V end lost 4 bases, the J end lost 0 bases, and 14 bases lay between the germline ends. CDR3 size: 16 residues. Germline V gene data show CDR1 as MNHEY and CDR2 as SVGAGI.

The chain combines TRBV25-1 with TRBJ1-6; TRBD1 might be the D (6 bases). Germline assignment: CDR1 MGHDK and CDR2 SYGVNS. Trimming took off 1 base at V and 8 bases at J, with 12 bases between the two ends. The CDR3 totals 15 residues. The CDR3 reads CASSESGGAYSPLHF. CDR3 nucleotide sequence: TGTGCCAGCAGTGAATCTGGGGGGGCCTATTCACCCCTCCACTTT.

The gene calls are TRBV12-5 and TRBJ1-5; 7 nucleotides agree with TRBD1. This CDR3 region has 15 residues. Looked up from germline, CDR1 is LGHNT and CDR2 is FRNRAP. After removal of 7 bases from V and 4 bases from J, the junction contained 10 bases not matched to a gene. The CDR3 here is CASAFEQTGNQPQHF. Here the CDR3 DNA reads TGTGCTAGTGCCTTCGAGCAGACAGGGAATCAGCCCCAGCATTTT.

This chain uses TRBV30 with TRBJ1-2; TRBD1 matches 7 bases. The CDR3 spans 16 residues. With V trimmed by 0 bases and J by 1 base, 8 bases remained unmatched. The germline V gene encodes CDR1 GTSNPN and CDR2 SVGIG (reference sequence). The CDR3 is CAWSVPGGLRNYGYTF. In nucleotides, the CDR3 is TGTGCCTGGAGTGTACCAGGGGGTCTCCGTAACTATGGCTACACCTTC.

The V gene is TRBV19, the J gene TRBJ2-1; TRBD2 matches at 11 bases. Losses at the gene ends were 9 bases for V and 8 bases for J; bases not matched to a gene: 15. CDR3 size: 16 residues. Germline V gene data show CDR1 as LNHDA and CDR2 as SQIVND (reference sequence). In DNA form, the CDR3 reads TGTGCCAGCTCTCCTTCTGGGACTAGCGGAGGGGATGAGCAGTTCTTC. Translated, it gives CASSPSGTSGGDEQFF.

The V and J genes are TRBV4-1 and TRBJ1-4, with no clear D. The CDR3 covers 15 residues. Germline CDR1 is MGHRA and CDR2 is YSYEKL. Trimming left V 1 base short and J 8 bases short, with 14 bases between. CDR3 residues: CASSQASGVREKLFF. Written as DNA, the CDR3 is TGCGCCAGCAGCCAAGCATCCGGGGTCAGGGAAAAACTGTTTTTT.

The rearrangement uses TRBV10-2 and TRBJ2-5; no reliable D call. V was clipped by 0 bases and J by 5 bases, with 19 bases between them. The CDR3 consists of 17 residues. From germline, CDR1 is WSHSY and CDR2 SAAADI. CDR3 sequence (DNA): TGCGCCAGCAGTGAGTCGAGTTTGTCCCCAACGCGGGAGACCCAGTACTTC. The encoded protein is CASSESSLSPTRETQYF.

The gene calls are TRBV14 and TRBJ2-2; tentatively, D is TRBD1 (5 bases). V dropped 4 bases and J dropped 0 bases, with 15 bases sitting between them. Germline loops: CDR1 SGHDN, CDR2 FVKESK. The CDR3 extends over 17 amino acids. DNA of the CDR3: TGTGCCAGCAGCCTACAGGTCCGTACCTCGAACACCGGGGAGCTGTTTTTT. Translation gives CASSLQVRTSNTGELFF.

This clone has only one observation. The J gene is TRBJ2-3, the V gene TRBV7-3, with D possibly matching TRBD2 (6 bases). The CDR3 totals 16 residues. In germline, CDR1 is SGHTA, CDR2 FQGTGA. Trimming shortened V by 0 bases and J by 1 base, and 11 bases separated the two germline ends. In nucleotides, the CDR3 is TGTGCCAGCAGCTTAACGGATGGCGGGGGCACAGATACGCAGTATTTT. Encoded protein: CASSLTDGGGTDTQYF.

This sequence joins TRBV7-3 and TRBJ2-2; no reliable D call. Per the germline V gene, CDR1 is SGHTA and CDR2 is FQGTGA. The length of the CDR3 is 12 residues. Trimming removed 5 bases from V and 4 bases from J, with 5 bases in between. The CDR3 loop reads CASSPGTGELFF. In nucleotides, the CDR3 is TGTGCCAGCAGCCCAGGCACCGGGGAGCTGTTTTTT.

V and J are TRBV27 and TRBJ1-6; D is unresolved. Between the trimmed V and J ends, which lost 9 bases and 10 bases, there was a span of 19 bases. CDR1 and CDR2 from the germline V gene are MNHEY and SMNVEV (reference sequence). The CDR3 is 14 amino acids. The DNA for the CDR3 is TGTGCCAGTGGACCGTTGACTTCGGGGTCACCCCTCCACTTT. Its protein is CASGPLTSGSPLHF.

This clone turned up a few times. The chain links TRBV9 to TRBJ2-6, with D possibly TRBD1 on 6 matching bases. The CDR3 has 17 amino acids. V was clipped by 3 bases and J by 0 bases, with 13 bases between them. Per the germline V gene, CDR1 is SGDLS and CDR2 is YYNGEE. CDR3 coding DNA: TGTGCCAGCAGCGCTCGACAGGAAACCTCTGGGGCCAACGTCCTGACTTTC. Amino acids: CASSARQETSGANVLTF.

In nucleotides, the CDR3 is TGTGCCAGCAGTGAATTTGGATTCGGAGGGTACTATGGCTACACCTTC. Protein: CASSEFGFGGYYGYTF. The chain uses TRBV6-1 and TRBJ1-2; D gene uncertain. CDR3 length: 16 residues. Looked up from germline, CDR1 is MNHNS and CDR2 is SASEGT. V was shortened by 2 bases and J by 3 bases, with 16 bases between the two germline ends.

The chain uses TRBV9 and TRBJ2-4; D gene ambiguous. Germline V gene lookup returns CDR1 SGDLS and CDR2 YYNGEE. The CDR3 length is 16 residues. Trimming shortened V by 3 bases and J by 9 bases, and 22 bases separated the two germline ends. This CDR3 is CASSAPLLDPLSIQYF. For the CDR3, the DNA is TGTGCCAGCAGCGCCCCCCTCTTAGATCCGTTAAGCATTCAGTACTTC.

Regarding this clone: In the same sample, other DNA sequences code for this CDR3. In DNA, the CDR3 is TGCGCCAGCAGCTCAGGACAGGGGGCTTACGAGCAGTACTTC. It specifies CASSSGQGAYEQYF. J is TRBJ2-7 and V is TRBV5-1; 11 bases agree with TRBD1. In germline, CDR1 is SGHRS, CDR2 YFSETQ. Losses at the gene ends were 3 bases for V and 4 bases for J; bases not matched to a gene: 3. This CDR3 spans 14 amino acids. Supplemented by reference TRBV5-1 and TRBJ2-7, the full variable domain reads KAGVTQTPRYLIKTRGQQVTLSCSPISGHRSVSWYQQTPGQGLQFLFEYFSETQRNKGNFPGRFSGRQFSNSRSEMNVSTLELGDSALYLCASSSGQGAYEQYFGPGTRLTVT.

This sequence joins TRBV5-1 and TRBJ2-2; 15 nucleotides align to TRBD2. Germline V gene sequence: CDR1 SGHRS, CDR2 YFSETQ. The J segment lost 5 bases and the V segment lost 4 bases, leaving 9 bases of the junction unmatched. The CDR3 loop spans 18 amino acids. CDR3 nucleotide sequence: TGCGCCAGCAGCCCCGGACTAGCGGGAGGGCCGAGGACCGGGGAGCTGTTTTTT. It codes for CASSPGLAGGPRTGELFF. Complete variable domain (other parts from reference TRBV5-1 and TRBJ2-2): KAGVTQTPRYLIKTRGQQVTLSCSPISGHRSVSWYQQTPGQGLQFLFEYFSETQRNKGNFPGRFSGRQFSNSRSEMNVSTLELGDSALYLCASSPGLAGGPRTGELFFGEGSRLTVL.

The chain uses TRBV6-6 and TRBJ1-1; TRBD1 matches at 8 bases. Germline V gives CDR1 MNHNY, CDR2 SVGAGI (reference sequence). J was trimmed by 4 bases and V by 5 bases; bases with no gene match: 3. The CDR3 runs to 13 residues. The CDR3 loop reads CASSPQGATEAFF. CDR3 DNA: TGTGCCAGCAGTCCCCAGGGGGCCACTGAAGCTTTCTTT.

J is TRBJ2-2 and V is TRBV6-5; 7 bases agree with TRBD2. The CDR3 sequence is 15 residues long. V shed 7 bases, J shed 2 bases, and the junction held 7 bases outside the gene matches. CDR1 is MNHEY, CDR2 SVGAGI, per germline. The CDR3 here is CASTPGRGNTGELFF. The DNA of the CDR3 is TGTGCCAGCACCCCGGGGAGGGGTAACACCGGGGAGCTGTTTTTT.

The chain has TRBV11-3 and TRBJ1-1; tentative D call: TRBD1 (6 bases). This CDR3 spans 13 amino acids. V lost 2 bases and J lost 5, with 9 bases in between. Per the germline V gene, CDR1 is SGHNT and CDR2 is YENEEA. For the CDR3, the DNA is TGTGCCAGCAGCTTAACAGGGCGAACTGAAGCTTTCTTT. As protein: CASSLTGRTEAFF.

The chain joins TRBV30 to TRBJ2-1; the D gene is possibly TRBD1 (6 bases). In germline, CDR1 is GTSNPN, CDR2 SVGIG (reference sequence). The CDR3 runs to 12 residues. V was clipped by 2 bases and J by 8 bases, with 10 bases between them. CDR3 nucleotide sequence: TGTGCCTGGAGTCTACAGGGCGATGAGCAGTTCTTC. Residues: CAWSLQGDEQFF.

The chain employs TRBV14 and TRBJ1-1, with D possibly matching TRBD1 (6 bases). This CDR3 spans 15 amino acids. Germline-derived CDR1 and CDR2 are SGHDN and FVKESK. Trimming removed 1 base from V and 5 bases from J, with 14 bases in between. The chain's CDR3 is CASSQGRGARTEAFF. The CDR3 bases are TGTGCCAGCAGCCAAGGCCGGGGGGCTAGGACTGAAGCTTTCTTT. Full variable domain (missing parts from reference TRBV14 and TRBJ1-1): EAGVTQFPSHSVIEKGQTVTLRCDPISGHDNLYWYRRVMGKEIKFLLHFVKESKQDESGMPNNRFLAERTGGTYSTLKVQPAELEDSGVYFCASSQGRGARTEAFFGQGTRLTVV.

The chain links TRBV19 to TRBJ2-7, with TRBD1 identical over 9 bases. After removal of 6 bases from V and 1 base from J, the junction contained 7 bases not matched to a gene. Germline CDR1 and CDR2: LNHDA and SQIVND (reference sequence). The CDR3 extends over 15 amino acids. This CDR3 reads CASRGTGQGSYEQYF. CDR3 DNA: TGTGCCAGTAGAGGGACCGGACAGGGGTCCTACGAGCAGTACTTC.

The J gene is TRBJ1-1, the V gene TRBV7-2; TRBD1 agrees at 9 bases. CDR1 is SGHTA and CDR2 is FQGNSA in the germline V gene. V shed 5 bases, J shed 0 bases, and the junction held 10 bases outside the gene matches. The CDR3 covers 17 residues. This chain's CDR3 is CASSPRDRAKVNTEAFF. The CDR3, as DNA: TGTGCCAGCAGCCCGAGGGACAGGGCGAAAGTGAACACTGAAGCTTTCTTT.